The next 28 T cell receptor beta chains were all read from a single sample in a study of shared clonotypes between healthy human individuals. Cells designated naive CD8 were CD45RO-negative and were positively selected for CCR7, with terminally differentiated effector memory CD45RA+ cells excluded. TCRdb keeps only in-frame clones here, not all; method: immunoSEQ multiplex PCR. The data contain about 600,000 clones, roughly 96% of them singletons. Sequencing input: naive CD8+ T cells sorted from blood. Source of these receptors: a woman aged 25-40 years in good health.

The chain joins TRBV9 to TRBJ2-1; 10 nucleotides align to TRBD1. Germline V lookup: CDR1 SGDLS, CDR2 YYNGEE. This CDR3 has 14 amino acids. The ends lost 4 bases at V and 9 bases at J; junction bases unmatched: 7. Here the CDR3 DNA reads TGTGCCAGCAGCCCAGGGACAGGGGTACTTGAGCAGTTCTTC. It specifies CASSPGTGVLEQFF.

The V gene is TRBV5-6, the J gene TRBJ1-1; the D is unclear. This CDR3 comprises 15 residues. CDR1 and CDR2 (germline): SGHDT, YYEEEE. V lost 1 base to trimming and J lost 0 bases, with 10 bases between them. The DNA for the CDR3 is TGTGCCAGCAGCTTGATGTCGGTGATGAACACTGAAGCTTTCTTT. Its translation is CASSLMSVMNTEAFF.

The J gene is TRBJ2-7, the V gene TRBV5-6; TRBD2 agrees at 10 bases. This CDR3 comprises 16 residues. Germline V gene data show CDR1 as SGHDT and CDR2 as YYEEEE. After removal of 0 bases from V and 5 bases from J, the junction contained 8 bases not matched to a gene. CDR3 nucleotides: TGTGCCAGCAGCTTGGCATCTAGCGGGAGAATTAACGAGCAGTACTTC. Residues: CASSLASSGRINEQYF.

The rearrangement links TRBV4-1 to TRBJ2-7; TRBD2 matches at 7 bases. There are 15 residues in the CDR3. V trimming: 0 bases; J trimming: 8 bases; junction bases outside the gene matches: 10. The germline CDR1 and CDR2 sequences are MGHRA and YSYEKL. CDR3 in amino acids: CASSQDLAAASKQYF. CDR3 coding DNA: TGCGCCAGCAGCCAAGATCTAGCGGCAGCTTCGAAGCAGTACTTC.

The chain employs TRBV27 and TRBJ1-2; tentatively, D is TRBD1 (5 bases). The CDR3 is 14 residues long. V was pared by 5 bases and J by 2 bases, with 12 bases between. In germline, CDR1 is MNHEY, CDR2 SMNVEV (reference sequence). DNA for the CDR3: TGTGCCAGCAGTCCGGGACGGCCCAACTATGGCTACACCTTC. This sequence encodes CASSPGRPNYGYTF.

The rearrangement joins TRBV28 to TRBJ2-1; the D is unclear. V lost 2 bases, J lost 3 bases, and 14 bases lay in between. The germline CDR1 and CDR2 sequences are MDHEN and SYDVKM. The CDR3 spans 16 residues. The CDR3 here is CASSLRNEERYNEQFF. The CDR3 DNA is TGTGCCAGCAGTTTAAGGAATGAGGAGCGCTACAATGAGCAGTTCTTC.

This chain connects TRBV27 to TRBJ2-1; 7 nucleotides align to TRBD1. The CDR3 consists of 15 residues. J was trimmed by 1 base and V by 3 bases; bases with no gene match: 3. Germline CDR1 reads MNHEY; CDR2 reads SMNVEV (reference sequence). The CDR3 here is CASSFGTASYNEQFF. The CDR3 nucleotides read TGTGCCAGCAGTTTTGGGACAGCGTCCTACAATGAGCAGTTCTTC.

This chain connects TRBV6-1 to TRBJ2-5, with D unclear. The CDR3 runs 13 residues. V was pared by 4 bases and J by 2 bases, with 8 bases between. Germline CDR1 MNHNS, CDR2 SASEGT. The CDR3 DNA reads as TGTGCCAGCAGTGGGGATCTGCAAGAGACCCAGTACTTC. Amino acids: CASSGDLQETQYF.

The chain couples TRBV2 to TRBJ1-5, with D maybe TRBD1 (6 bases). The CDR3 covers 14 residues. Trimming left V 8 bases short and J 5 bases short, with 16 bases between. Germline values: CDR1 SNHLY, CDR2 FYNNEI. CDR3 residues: CASSSKGGYQPQHF. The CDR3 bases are TGTGCCAGCTCGAGCAAGGGGGGCTATCAGCCCCAGCATTTT.

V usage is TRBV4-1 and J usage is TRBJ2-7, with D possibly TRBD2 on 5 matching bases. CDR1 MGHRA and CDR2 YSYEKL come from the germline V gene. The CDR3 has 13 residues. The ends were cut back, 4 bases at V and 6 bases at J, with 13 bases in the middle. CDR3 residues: CASSRARGPEQYF. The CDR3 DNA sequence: TGCGCCAGCAGCCGGGCCCGAGGGCCCGAGCAGTACTTC.

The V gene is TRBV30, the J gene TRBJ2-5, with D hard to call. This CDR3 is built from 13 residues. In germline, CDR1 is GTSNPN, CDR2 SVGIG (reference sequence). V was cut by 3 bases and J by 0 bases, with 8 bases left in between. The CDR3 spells CAWSPKYQETQYF. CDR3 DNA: TGTGCCTGGAGCCCCAAGTACCAAGAGACCCAGTACTTC.

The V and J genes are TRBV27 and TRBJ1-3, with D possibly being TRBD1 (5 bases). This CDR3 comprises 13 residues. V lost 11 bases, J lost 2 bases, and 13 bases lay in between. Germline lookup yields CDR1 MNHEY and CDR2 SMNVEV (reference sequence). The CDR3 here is CAAGAGAGNTIYF. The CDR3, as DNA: TGTGCCGCCGGGGCTGGAGCTGGAAACACCATATATTTT.

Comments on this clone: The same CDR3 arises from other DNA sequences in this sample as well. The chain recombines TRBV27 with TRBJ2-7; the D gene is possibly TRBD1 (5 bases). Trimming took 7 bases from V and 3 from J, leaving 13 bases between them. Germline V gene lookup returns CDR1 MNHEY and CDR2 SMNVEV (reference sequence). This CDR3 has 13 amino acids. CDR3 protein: CASKPGTGYEQYF. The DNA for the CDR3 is TGTGCCAGCAAACCCGGCACAGGCTACGAGCAGTACTTC.

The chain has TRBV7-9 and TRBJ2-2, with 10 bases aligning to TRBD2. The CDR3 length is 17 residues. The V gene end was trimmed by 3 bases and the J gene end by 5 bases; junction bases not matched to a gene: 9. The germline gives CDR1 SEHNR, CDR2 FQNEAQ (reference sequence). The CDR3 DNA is TGTGCCAGCAGCTTTCCCCTGGCTAGCGGGAGTACCGGGGAGCTGTTTTTT. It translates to CASSFPLASGSTGELFF.

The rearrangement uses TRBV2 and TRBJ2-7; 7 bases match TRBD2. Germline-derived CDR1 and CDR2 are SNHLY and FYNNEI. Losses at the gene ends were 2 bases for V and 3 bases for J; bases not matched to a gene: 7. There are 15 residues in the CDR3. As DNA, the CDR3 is TGTGCCAGCAGTGAAAGGGAGGGGAAAGACTACGAGCAGTACTTC. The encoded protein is CASSEREGKDYEQYF.

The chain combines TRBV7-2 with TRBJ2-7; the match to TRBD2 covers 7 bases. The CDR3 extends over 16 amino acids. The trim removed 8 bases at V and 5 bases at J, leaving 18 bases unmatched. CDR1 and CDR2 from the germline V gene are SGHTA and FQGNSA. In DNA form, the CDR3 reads TGTGCCAGCGGCGATAACGGTGGGGGGGGAAGCGACGAGCAGTACTTC. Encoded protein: CASGDNGGGGSDEQYF. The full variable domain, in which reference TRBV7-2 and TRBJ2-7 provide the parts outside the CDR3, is GAGVSQSPSNKVTEKGKDVELRCDPISGHTALYWYRQSLGQGLEFLIYFQGNSAPDKSGLPSDRFSAERTGGSVSTLTIQRTQQEDSAVYLCASGDNGGGGSDEQYFGPGTRLTVT.

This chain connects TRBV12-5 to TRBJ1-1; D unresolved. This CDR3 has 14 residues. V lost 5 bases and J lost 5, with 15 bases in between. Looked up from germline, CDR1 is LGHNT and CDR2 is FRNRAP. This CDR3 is CASGRSLERTEAFF. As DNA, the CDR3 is TGTGCTAGTGGTCGGTCTCTGGAGAGGACTGAAGCTTTCTTT.

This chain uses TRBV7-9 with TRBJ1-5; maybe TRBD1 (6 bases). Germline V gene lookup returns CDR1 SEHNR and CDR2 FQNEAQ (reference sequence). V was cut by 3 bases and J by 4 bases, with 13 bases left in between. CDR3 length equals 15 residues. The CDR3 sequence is CASSLTGGGNQPQHF. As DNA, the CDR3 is TGTGCCAGCAGCTTGACTGGAGGGGGAAATCAGCCCCAGCATTTT.

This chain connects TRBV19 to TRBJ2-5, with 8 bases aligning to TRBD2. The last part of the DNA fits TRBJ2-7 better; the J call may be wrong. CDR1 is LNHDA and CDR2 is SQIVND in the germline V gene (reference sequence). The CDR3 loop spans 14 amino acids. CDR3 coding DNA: TGTGCCAGTAGCCAAGGGCGGGGGGCCTACGAGCAGTACTTC. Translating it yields CASSQGRGAYEQYF.

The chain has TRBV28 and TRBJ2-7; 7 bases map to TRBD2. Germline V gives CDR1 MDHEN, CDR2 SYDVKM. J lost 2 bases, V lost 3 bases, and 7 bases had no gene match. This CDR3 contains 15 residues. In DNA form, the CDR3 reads TGTGCCAGCAGTTTCCCTGCGGGGGAGACCTACGAGCAGTACTTC. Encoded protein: CASSFPAGETYEQYF.

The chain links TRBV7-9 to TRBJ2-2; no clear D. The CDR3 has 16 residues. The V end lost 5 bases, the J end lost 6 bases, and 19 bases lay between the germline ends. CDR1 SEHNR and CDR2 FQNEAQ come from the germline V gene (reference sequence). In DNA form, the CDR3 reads TGTGCCAGCAGCAAGACACCGTGGGGTGTGGCCGGGGAGCTGTTTTTT. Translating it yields CASSKTPWGVAGELFF.

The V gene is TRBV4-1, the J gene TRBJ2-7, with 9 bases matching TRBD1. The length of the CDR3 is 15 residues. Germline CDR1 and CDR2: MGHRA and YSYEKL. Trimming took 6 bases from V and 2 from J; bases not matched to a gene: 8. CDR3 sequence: CASRYGDRAAYEQYF. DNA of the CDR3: TGCGCCAGCAGGTACGGGGACAGGGCGGCCTACGAGCAGTACTTC.

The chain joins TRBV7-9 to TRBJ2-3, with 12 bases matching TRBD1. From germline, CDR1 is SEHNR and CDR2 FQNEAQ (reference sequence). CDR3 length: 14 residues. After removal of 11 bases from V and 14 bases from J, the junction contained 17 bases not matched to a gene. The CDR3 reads CAVTTGTGGHARYF. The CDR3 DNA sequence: TGTGCCGTAACGACCGGGACAGGGGGCCACGCCCGGTATTTT.

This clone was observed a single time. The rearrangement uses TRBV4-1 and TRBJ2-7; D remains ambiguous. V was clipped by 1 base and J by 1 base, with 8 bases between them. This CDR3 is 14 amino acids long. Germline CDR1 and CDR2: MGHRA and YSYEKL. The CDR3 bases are TGCGCCAGCAGCCAAGCGCCAGGTTCCTACGAGCAGTACTTC. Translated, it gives CASSQAPGSYEQYF.

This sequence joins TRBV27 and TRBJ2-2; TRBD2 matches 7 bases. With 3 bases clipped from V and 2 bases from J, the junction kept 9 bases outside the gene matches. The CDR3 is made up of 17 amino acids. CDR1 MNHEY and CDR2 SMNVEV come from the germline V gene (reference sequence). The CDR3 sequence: CASSLTGLPINTGELFF. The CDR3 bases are TGTGCCAGCAGTTTGACGGGACTACCTATTAACACCGGGGAGCTGTTTTTT.

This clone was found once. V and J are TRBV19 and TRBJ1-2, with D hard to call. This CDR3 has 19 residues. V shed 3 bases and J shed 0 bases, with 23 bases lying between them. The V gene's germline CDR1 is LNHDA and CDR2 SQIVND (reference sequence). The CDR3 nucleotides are TGTGCCAGTAGTATTCCGCTATGGCAGCCGGACTTCGCTAACTATGGCTACACCTTC. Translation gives CASSIPLWQPDFANYGYTF.

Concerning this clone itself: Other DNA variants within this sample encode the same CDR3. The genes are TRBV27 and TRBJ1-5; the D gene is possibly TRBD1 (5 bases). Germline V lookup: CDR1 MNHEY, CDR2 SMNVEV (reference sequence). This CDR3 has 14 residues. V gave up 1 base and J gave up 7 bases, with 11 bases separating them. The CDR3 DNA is TGTGCCAGCAGTTTATTGGGGGAGGGGCAGCCCCAGCATTTT. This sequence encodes CASSLLGEGQPQHF.

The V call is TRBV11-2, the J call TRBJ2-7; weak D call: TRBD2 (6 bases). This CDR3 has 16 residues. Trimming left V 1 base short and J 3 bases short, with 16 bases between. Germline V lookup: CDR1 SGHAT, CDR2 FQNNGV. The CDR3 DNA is TGTGCCAGCAGCTTAGGCCCCCGGGGGACCCGCTACGAGCAGTACTTC. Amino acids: CASSLGPRGTRYEQYF.